This T cell receptor (beta chain) is drawn from a study of monozygotic twins with inflammatory bowel disease. Study outcomes and limitations: Healthy twins shared more clonotypes with others than IBD patients, most markedly active ones.

TCRdb re-called the 5' RACE reads, yielding one record per CDR3 amino acid sequence without DNA. The sample table includes 350,000 to 400,000 distinct CDR3 sequences. Notes on this clonotype: Its antigen is not known.

The CDR3 extends over 15 amino acids. The V and J genes are TRBV12-3 or TRBV12-4 and TRBJ1-5; TCRdb outputs TRBD1, but without DNA this stays unchecked. The sequence came from a human donor with ulcerative colitis or Crohn's disease, or a healthy co-twin of an affected twin (not recorded which). Sequencing was performed on blood. This CDR3 reads CASRYDRDAYQPQHF.